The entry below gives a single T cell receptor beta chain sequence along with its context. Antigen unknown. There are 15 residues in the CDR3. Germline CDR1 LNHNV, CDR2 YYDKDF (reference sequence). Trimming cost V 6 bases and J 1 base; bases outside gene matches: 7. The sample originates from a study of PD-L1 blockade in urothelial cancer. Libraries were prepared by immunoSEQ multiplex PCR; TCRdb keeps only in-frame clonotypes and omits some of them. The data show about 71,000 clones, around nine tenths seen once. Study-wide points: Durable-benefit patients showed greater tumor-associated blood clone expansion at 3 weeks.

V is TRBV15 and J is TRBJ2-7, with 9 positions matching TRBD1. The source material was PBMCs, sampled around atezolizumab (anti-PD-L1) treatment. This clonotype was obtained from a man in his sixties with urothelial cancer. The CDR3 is CATRGGGQGSYEQYF. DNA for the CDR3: TGTGCCACCAGAGGAGGAGGACAGGGGTCCTACGAGCAGTACTTC.